The 28 T cell receptor beta chains below all came from one sample that was sequenced in a study of radiation and T cells in renal cell carcinoma. As for treatment: 15 Gy SBRT to primary tumor, nephrectomy 4 weeks later. The data were produced by immunoSEQ multiplex PCR, yet TCRdb's version contains in-frame clones alone and is incomplete. Among just over 15,000 clones listed, 64% were seen once. This specimen was tumor tissue, taken from a patient whose treatment included radiotherapy and nephrectomy. Source of these receptors: a woman in her 70s with renal cell carcinoma.

V usage is TRBV5-1 and J usage is TRBJ2-3; TRBD1 aligns across 7 bases. The V gene end was trimmed by 4 bases and the J gene end by 4 bases; junction bases not matched to a gene: 3. The germline V gene encodes CDR1 SGHRS and CDR2 YFSETQ. CDR3 size: 13 residues. CDR3 nucleotide sequence: TGCGCCAGCAGCCCCGGGACAGCAGATACGCAGTATTTT. Translated: CASSPGTADTQYF.

This clone was seen only a few times. The chain is built from TRBV11-1 and TRBJ2-1; no definite D call. The CDR3 is 12 amino acids. Per the germline V gene, CDR1 is SGHAT and CDR2 is FQDESV (reference sequence). With 6 bases removed from V and 5 bases from J, the gap between germline ends came to 8 bases. CDR3 loop: CASSLQDNEQFF. CDR3 in DNA: TGTGCCAGCAGTCTACAAGACAATGAGCAGTTCTTC.

The chain links TRBV4-3 to TRBJ1-2, with D perhaps TRBD1 (5 bases). Per the germline V gene, CDR1 is LGHNA and CDR2 is YSLEER. The V gene lost 0 bases and the J gene lost 7 bases, with 15 bases spanning the gap. This CDR3 contains 15 residues. The CDR3 bases are TGCGCCAGCAGCCAAGATTCGGCAGGGTTGAGTGGCTACACCTTC. Protein: CASSQDSAGLSGYTF.

This clone showed up just once. The V and J genes are TRBV7-9 and TRBJ1-2; no clear D. The CDR3 totals 14 residues. With 8 bases removed from V and 0 bases from J, the gap between germline ends came to 13 bases. Germline V CDR1 and CDR2: SEHNR, FQNEAQ (reference sequence). CDR3 protein: CASSLGGSNYGYTF. As DNA, the CDR3 is TGTGCCAGCTCGCTAGGAGGCTCTAACTATGGCTACACCTTC.

V is TRBV7-8 and J is TRBJ2-2; no definite D call. Germline CDR1 and CDR2: SGHVS and FQNEAQ. Trimming took off 6 bases at V and 1 base at J, with 9 bases between the two ends. This CDR3 region has 14 residues. DNA for the CDR3: TGTGCCAGCAGTCACGATTGGAACACCGGGGAGCTGTTTTTT. Translating gives CASSHDWNTGELFF. The full variable domain, its missing parts supplied by reference TRBV7-8 and TRBJ2-2, is GAGVSQSPRYKVAKRGQDVALRCDPISGHVSLFWYQQALGQGPEFLTYFQNEAQLDKSGLPSDRFFAERPEGSVSTLKIQRTQQEDSAVYLCASSHDWNTGELFFGEGSRLTVL.

The table lists this clone with a few counts. This chain connects TRBV5-1 to TRBJ2-7; a weak D match, TRBD2 (7 bases). V gave up 4 bases and J gave up 2 bases, with 16 bases separating them. The CDR3 is 15 residues long. Germline V CDR1 and CDR2: SGHRS, YFSETQ. The DNA of the CDR3 is TGCGCCAGCAGCCCGAGGGAGGGGGTGACCTACGAGCAGTACTTC. Its protein is CASSPREGVTYEQYF.

CDR3 in DNA: TGTGCCAGCAGAAGAGGACAGCCTAGCTCCTACGAGCAGTACTTC. This translates into CASRRGQPSSYEQYF. This chain joins TRBV21-1 and TRBJ2-7; the table's D call TRBD1 went unverified against the DNA. TRBV21-1 is flagged as a pseudogene. The CDR3 contains 15 residues.

This chain uses TRBV7-2 with TRBJ1-1; 8 bases line up with TRBD1. Germline V gene sequence: CDR1 SGHTA, CDR2 FQGNSA. This CDR3 region has 15 residues. Unmatched junction bases numbered 5, after V lost 5 bases and J lost 0 bases. The CDR3 spells CASSPDRAMNTEAFF. DNA for the CDR3: TGTGCCAGCAGCCCGGACAGGGCCATGAACACTGAAGCTTTCTTT.

The chain couples TRBV5-1 to TRBJ2-2, with D maybe TRBD1 (6 bases). This CDR3 region has 16 residues. Trimming took 0 bases from V and 3 from J, leaving 12 bases between them. Germline V gene data show CDR1 as SGHRS and CDR2 as YFSETQ. The CDR3 sequence: CASSLAGQPYTGELFF. The CDR3 bases are TGCGCCAGCAGCTTGGCTGGACAGCCTTACACCGGGGAGCTGTTTTTT.

In its sample, this clone was seen a few times. The rearrangement joins TRBV2 to TRBJ1-5; D gene ambiguous. V was clipped by 6 bases and J by 0 bases, with 6 bases between them. CDR3 length: 13 residues. CDR1 and CDR2 (germline): SNHLY, FYNNEI. The CDR3 region is CASRSDSNQPQHF. For the CDR3, the DNA is TGTGCCAGCAGGTCCGATAGCAATCAGCCCCAGCATTTT.

This chain links TRBV6-1 with TRBJ2-1, with 9 bases fitting TRBD2. Germline CDR1 reads MNHNS; CDR2 reads SASEGT. The CDR3 extends over 13 amino acids. With V trimmed by 7 bases and J by 8 bases, 6 bases remained unmatched. In DNA, the CDR3 is TGTGCCAGCAACCTAGCGGGAACGGATGAGCAGTTCTTC. This encodes CASNLAGTDEQFF.

The chain has TRBV7-8 and TRBJ2-2, with 7 bases fitting TRBD2. The CDR3 totals 15 residues. Germline CDR1 and CDR2: SGHVS and FQNEAQ. The V segment lost 4 bases and the J segment 6 bases; nucleotides outside the gene matches: 8. Here the CDR3 DNA reads TGTGCCAGCAGCTCACCCGGGGGGAGGGCCGGGGAGCTGTTTTTT. Translated: CASSSPGGRAGELFF.

The chain carries TRBV7-6 and TRBJ1-5; TRBD1 aligns across 7 bases. Per germline, CDR1 SGHVS and CDR2 FNYEAQ. The CDR3 consists of 16 residues. Trimming removed 1 base from V and 4 bases from J; junction bases left unmatched: 7. The CDR3 here is CASSLGNRGGNQPQHF. The CDR3 DNA is TGTGCCAGCAGCTTAGGTAACAGGGGAGGGAATCAGCCCCAGCATTTT.

This chain uses TRBV5-1 with TRBJ1-2; 11 bases align to TRBD1. Germline values: CDR1 SGHRS, CDR2 YFSETQ. This CDR3 spans 14 amino acids. V lost 3 bases and J lost 4; bases outside the gene matches: 2. CDR3 sequence reads: CASSSGTGGYGYTF. The CDR3 bases are TGCGCCAGCAGCTCTGGGACAGGGGGCTATGGCTACACCTTC.

The gene calls are TRBV29-1 and TRBJ2-1; 11 bases line up with TRBD1. The CDR3 runs 14 residues. Germline V gives CDR1 SQVTM, CDR2 ANQGSEA. Germline trimming cut 0 bases from V and 12 bases from J; bases unmatched to any gene: 7. In DNA, the CDR3 is TGCAGCGTTGAAGATCTGGGACAGGGGGTACGGCAGTTCTTC. It codes for CSVEDLGQGVRQFF.

The chain uses TRBV19 and TRBJ2-3; 7 bases are a match to TRBD2. This CDR3 has 15 residues. Germline CDR1 and CDR2: LNHDA and SQIVND (reference sequence). Losses at the gene ends were 7 bases for V and 0 bases for J; bases not matched to a gene: 7. The CDR3 is CASTLGGFSTDTQYF. The CDR3 DNA sequence: TGTGCCAGTACCCTCGGGGGGTTTAGCACAGATACGCAGTATTTT.

The chain has TRBV12-5 and TRBJ2-7; 12 bases align to TRBD1. The CDR3 has 17 amino acids. CDR1 is LGHNT, CDR2 FRNRAP, per germline. V was clipped by 6 bases and J by 6 bases; unmatched bases: 15. In nucleotides, the CDR3 is TGTGCTAGTGGCCGGGACAGGGGGCGATCTATGGCCGGCGAGCAGTACTTC. This gives the protein CASGRDRGRSMAGEQYF.

This rearrangement joins TRBV6-4 to TRBJ2-7; D may be TRBD1 (5 bases). The germline gives CDR1 MRHNA, CDR2 SNTAGT. The CDR3 consists of 13 residues. Trimming took off 6 bases at V and 4 bases at J, with 13 bases between the two ends. The CDR3, as DNA: TGTGCCAGCAGACTACCTTCAGGGTACGAGCAGTACTTC. Translation: CASRLPSGYEQYF.

This clone was seen only a few times. The gene calls are TRBV27 and TRBJ2-7; 13 bases match TRBD2. Germline V gene sequence: CDR1 MNHEY, CDR2 SMNVEV (reference sequence). CDR3 length: 16 residues. Trimming at V came to 7 bases and at J to 2 bases, leaving 8 bases not matched to a gene. Written as DNA, the CDR3 is TGTGCCAGCACCGGGACTAGCGGGATCCAGCCCTACGAGCAGTACTTC. It codes for CASTGTSGIQPYEQYF.

This sequence joins TRBV4-1 and TRBJ2-4; no firm D call. The CDR3 covers 14 residues. CDR1 MGHRA and CDR2 YSYEKL come from the germline V gene. V shed 1 base and J shed 5 bases, with 9 bases lying between them. CDR3 amino acids: CASSQVRMENIQYF. The DNA for the CDR3 is TGCGCCAGCAGCCAAGTCAGGATGGAAAACATTCAGTACTTC.

V gene TRBV7-2 combines with J gene TRBJ2-2, with D possibly TRBD2 on 6 matching bases. Per the germline V gene, CDR1 is SGHTA and CDR2 is FQGNSA. The CDR3 sequence is 13 residues long. The ends were cut back, 4 bases at V and 7 bases at J, with 10 bases in the middle. The CDR3 nucleotides are TGTGCCAGCAGCTCTAGGAGGGGCGGGGAGCTGTTTTTT. This encodes CASSSRRGGELFF.

The chain is built from TRBV7-9 and TRBJ2-1; D gene unclear. Trimming removed 6 bases at V and 9 bases at J, with 12 bases between. Germline V gene sequence: CDR1 SEHNR, CDR2 FQNEAQ (reference sequence). The CDR3 covers 12 residues. The CDR3 reads CASSGPGGEQFF. CDR3 bases: TGTGCCAGCAGTGGGCCGGGCGGTGAGCAGTTCTTC.

The chain carries TRBV4-3 and TRBJ1-2; D unclear. The CDR3 covers 15 residues. Trimming cost V 3 bases and J 5 bases, with 16 bases left between them. From germline, CDR1 is LGHNA and CDR2 YSLEER. CDR3 DNA sequence: TGCGCCAGCAGCCACGATATGGGAACACGTTATGGCTACACCTTC. It translates to CASSHDMGTRYGYTF.

The chain has TRBV4-1 and TRBJ2-3; 11 bases map to TRBD2. CDR1 MGHRA and CDR2 YSYEKL come from the germline V gene. The CDR3 is made up of 16 amino acids. The junction had 6 bases not matched to a gene; V was cut back by 4 bases and J by 3 bases. CDR3 sequence: CASSRLAGSQTDTQYF. The DNA for the CDR3 is TGCGCCAGCAGCCGACTAGCGGGGTCACAAACAGATACGCAGTATTTT.

The CDR3 loop is CASSPPSSSYEQYF. The CDR3 DNA reads TGTGCCAGCAGTCCCCCCTCGAGCTCCTACGAGCAGTACTTC. The chain combines TRBV6-5 with TRBJ2-7; D is unresolved. CDR3 length equals 14 residues. Germline V gene sequence: CDR1 MNHEY, CDR2 SVGAGI. The V and J ends lost 5 bases and 0 bases respectively, with 11 bases between them.

As to this clone: A far larger clone differs by one base, so this is likely a read error. The rearrangement uses TRBV1 and TRBJ1-2; whether TRBD1, the table's D call, matches the DNA was not checked. TRBV1 is a pseudogene segment. This CDR3 contains 14 residues. The CDR3 region has the DNA TGCACCAGCAGCCAAGCACAGGGTGCCTATGGCTACACCTTC. This gives the protein CTSSQAQGAYGYTF.

The chain has TRBV5-1 and TRBJ2-5; 8 nucleotides match TRBD2. The DNA end favors TRBJ2-7, so the J call may be wrong. Germline V gene data show CDR1 as SGHRS and CDR2 as YFSETQ. The CDR3 covers 13 residues. The CDR3 sequence: CASSPAGGYEQYF. The CDR3 DNA reads TGCGCCAGCAGCCCTGCGGGGGGATACGAGCAGTACTTC.

The rearrangement joins TRBV9 to TRBJ2-2, with D perhaps matching TRBD1 or TRBD2 (6 bases each). This CDR3 region has 15 residues. The V gene's germline CDR1 is SGDLS and CDR2 YYNGEE. V was cut by 3 bases and J by 4 bases, with 13 bases left in between. CDR3 amino acids: CASSAGAISTGELFF. The CDR3 nucleotides are TGTGCCAGCAGCGCGGGGGCTATATCCACCGGGGAGCTGTTTTTT.